The entry that follows covers one TCR beta chain sequence. Its specificity is not known. The CDR3 is made up of 16 amino acids. CDR1 and CDR2 (germline): SGHRS, YFSETQ. V trimming: 4 bases; J trimming: 2 bases; junction bases outside the gene matches: 6. Assay used: immunoSEQ multiplex PCR; TCRdb lists only in-frame clones, some missing. The sample lists about 20,000 clones, less than 99% occurring once. The sample is drawn from a study of T cells after posttransplantation cyclophosphamide. Study findings and constraints: TRB clonality was highly associated with recipient CMV seropositivity and reactivation.

Cells defined as naive were viable CD3+CD4+ or CD3+CD8+ and CCR7+CD45RA+CD45RO-CD95-CD27+CD28+. The TCR comes from a man aged 40-49 years in good health, CMV-negative, and a related stem cell transplant donor. The source material was naive CD4+ T cells sorted from PBMCs. The V call is TRBV5-1, the J call TRBJ2-3; 11 bases line up with TRBD1. The CDR3 spells CASSVPGQGATDTQYF. For the CDR3, the DNA is TGCGCCAGCAGCGTTCCAGGACAGGGGGCCACAGATACGCAGTATTTT.